A single sample gave rise to the 20 T cell receptor beta chains below, sequenced in a study of T cell repertoires in cytomegalovirus infection. No cognate antigen is known for these TCRs. From the reads, TCRdb called clonotypes with MiXCR, one entry per CDR3 protein. The repertoire consists of about 310,000 distinct CDR3 sequences, with around 25% occurring once and the leading ten covering roughly 15%. Specimen: cultured PBMCs, collected from culture after CMV antigen stimulation. Receptors were obtained from a human donor in good health (CMV status not recorded). Some clones in this sample may be carry-over from other donors' samples.

V gene TRBV6-2 or TRBV6-3 combines with J gene TRBJ2-1, with TRBD2 matching over 13 bases. V shed 9 bases, J shed 6 bases, and the junction held 2 bases outside the gene matches. CDR3 length: 13 amino acids. Germline V gene sequence: CDR1 MNHEY, CDR2 SVGEGT. The CDR3, as DNA: TGTGCCAGTCGACTAGCGGGAGGCAATGAGCAGTTCTTC. Its protein is CASRLAGGNEQFF.

This clonotype has only a few counts. This chain connects TRBV7-2 to TRBJ2-7; D is ambiguous. V was cut by 1 base and J by 1 base, with 14 bases left in between. Germline V lookup: CDR1 SGHTA, CDR2 FQGNSA. The CDR3 is 16 residues long. The CDR3 DNA reads TGTGCCAGCAGCTTAGTTTCAAGCGAGATATCCTACGAGCAGTACTTC. This sequence encodes CASSLVSSEISYEQYF.

The chain recombines TRBV19 with TRBJ1-2; TRBD1 aligns across 11 bases. The CDR3 contains 16 residues. Trimming at V came to 4 bases and at J to 6 bases, leaving 10 bases not matched to a gene. Germline assignment: CDR1 LNHDA and CDR2 SQIVND (reference sequence). CDR3: CASSRGQGADGHGYTF. The CDR3, as DNA: TGTGCCAGTAGTAGAGGACAGGGGGCGGACGGGCATGGCTACACCTTC.

The chain couples TRBV7-2 to TRBJ2-2, with TRBD2 identical over 11 bases. Germline loops: CDR1 SGHTA, CDR2 FQGNSA. The CDR3 length is 17 residues. V lost 1 base, J lost 7 bases, and 8 bases stayed unmatched. CDR3 in DNA: TGTGCCAGCAGCTTAGTGGGGCTAGCGGGAGGAGTCGGGGAGCTGTTTTTT. It codes for CASSLVGLAGGVGELFF.

This clonotype turned up a few times. The chain joins TRBV7-2 to TRBJ1-1; no clear D. This CDR3 spans 14 amino acids. V lost 1 base and J 1 base, leaving 7 bases between the germline ends. Germline V lookup: CDR1 SGHTA, CDR2 FQGNSA. CDR3 in amino acids: CASSLVFANTEAFF. The CDR3 bases are TGTGCCAGCAGCTTAGTCTTTGCGAACACTGAAGCTTTCTTT.

V gene TRBV28 combines with J gene TRBJ1-1, with D unclear. The germline V and J ends were trimmed by 5 bases and 3 bases, with 13 bases remaining between them. The CDR3 totals 14 residues. The germline gives CDR1 MDHEN, CDR2 SYDVKM. The CDR3 region is CASSPAGRDTEAFF. For the CDR3, the DNA is TGTGCCAGCAGTCCAGCCGGCAGAGACACTGAAGCTTTCTTT.

The sample holds a few counts of this clonotype. J is TRBJ1-5 and V is TRBV7-8; no clear D gene. Germline-derived CDR1 and CDR2 are SGHVS and FQNEAQ. Trimming pared 5 bases from V and 6 bases from J, leaving 8 bases between. CDR3 length equals 12 residues. The CDR3 sequence is CASSPLGQPQHF. The CDR3 nucleotides read TGTGCCAGCAGCCCCCTGGGTCAGCCCCAGCATTTT.

V usage is TRBV24-1 and J usage is TRBJ2-1, with 10 nucleotides matching TRBD1. This CDR3 is built from 16 residues. V lost 3 bases, J lost 5 bases, and 6 bases stayed unmatched. The V gene's germline CDR1 is KGHDR and CDR2 SFDVKD. The CDR3 spells CATSDPAGQGHNEQFF. The CDR3 DNA reads TGTGCCACCAGTGATCCCGCGGGACAGGGGCACAATGAGCAGTTCTTC.

This chain uses TRBV7-2 with TRBJ2-7; 11 bases are shared with TRBD2. CDR1 is SGHTA, CDR2 FQGNSA, per germline. Unmatched junction bases numbered 7, after V lost 7 bases and J lost 2 bases. This CDR3 region has 15 residues. CDR3 sequence reads: CASTFSTSGTYEQYF. DNA for the CDR3: TGTGCCAGCACCTTCTCGACTAGCGGGACCTACGAGCAGTACTTC.

The table lists this clonotype with a few counts. V gene TRBV7-6 combines with J gene TRBJ2-1; 7 nucleotides line up with TRBD2. The CDR3 spans 12 residues. The germline gives CDR1 SGHVS, CDR2 FNYEAQ. After removal of 5 bases from V and 9 bases from J, the junction contained 4 bases not matched to a gene. CDR3 nucleotide sequence: TGTGCCAGCAGCGGCGGGGGTATTGAGCAGTTCTTC. It encodes CASSGGGIEQFF.

This clonotype came up many times. The rearrangement links TRBV12-3 or TRBV12-4 to TRBJ1-2; D possibly corresponds to TRBD1 (5 bases). The CDR3 sequence is 11 residues long. The V end was cut by 8 bases, the J end by 6 bases, with 10 bases between. The chain's CDR3 is CASQGLDGYTF. The CDR3 region has the DNA TGTGCCAGCCAGGGACTCGATGGCTACACCTTC.

Only a few counts were recorded for this clonotype. The CDR3 protein is CASSASRTGSYEQYF. Here the CDR3 DNA reads TGTGCCAGCAGCGCCTCGAGGACAGGCTCCTACGAGCAGTACTTC. The chain uses TRBV9 and TRBJ2-7, with TRBD1 identical over 7 bases. Trimming removed 3 bases from V and 0 bases from J; junction bases left unmatched: 6. Germline V lookup: CDR1 SGDLS, CDR2 YYNGEE. This CDR3 comprises 15 residues.

This clonotype was seen ten or more times. This chain connects TRBV7-2 to TRBJ2-7; TRBD1 matches 8 bases. This CDR3 contains 15 residues. V shed 0 bases and J 3 bases; nucleotides not matched to a gene: 4. In germline, CDR1 is SGHTA, CDR2 FQGNSA. CDR3 DNA: TGTGCCAGCAGCTTAGCGTCCGGACAGGGCTACGAGCAGTACTTC. It codes for CASSLASGQGYEQYF.

The chain couples TRBV12-5 to TRBJ2-7; D is uncertain. Looked up from germline, CDR1 is LGHNT and CDR2 is FRNRAP. The CDR3 has 14 residues. V lost 5 bases and J 0 bases, leaving 11 bases between the germline ends. CDR3 sequence (DNA): TGTGCTAGTGGTCCCCCTCCAAGCTCCTACGAGCAGTACTTC. Protein sequence: CASGPPPSSYEQYF.

Here the CDR3 DNA reads TGTGCCAGCAGAAAAGGGAGCGGAACCCTTTACGAGCAGTACTTC. Amino acids: CASRKGSGTLYEQYF. The chain is built from TRBV11-1 and TRBJ2-7; possible D gene TRBD2, 5 bases. Germline V CDR1 and CDR2: SGHAT, FQDESV (reference sequence). The germline V and J ends were trimmed by 6 bases and 4 bases, with 19 bases remaining between them. This CDR3 region has 15 residues.

Turning to this clonotype: A much larger clone sits a single nucleotide away, making a read error possible. This chain joins TRBV7-6 and TRBJ2-1; D possibly matches TRBD1 or TRBD2 (5 bases each). CDR3 length: 19 amino acids. Trimming cost V 8 bases and J 0 bases, with 26 bases left between them. Germline V lookup: CDR1 SGHVS, CDR2 FNYEAQ. Here the CDR3 DNA reads TGTGCCAGCGGCCCTGCGGTACGGGGCTCGGGGAGCTCCTACAATGAGCAGTTCTTC. It specifies CASGPAVRGSGSSYNEQFF.

This clonotype was observed at least ten times. The V call is TRBV24-1, the J call TRBJ1-1; D perhaps matches TRBD1 (5 bases). The V gene lost 5 bases and the J gene lost 1 base, with 16 bases spanning the gap. The CDR3 consists of 16 residues. In germline, CDR1 is KGHDR, CDR2 SFDVKD. The CDR3 is CATSAPGHPPNTEAFF. In nucleotides, the CDR3 is TGTGCCACCAGTGCCCCGGGGCACCCTCCGAACACTGAAGCTTTCTTT.

The J gene is TRBJ1-1, the V gene TRBV12-3 or TRBV12-4; 7 bases line up with TRBD1. V shed 6 bases, J shed 5 bases, and the junction held 6 bases outside the gene matches. CDR3 length equals 13 residues. The CDR3 DNA reads TGTGCCAGCAGCCAGACAGGGACGACTGAAGCTTTCTTT. Its protein product is CASSQTGTTEAFF.

The gene calls are TRBV27 and TRBJ1-5, with unresolved D. Germline V gene sequence: CDR1 MNHEY, CDR2 SMNVEV (reference sequence). The CDR3 contains 13 residues. V lost 8 bases and J lost 0, with 8 bases in between. The CDR3 sequence: CASAGVSNQPQHF. CDR3 nucleotides: TGTGCCAGCGCCGGGGTTAGCAATCAGCCCCAGCATTTT.

The chain joins TRBV9 to TRBJ2-7, with D possibly matching TRBD2 (7 bases). Germline assignment: CDR1 SGDLS and CDR2 YYNGEE. This CDR3 is 16 amino acids long. Trimming cost V 4 bases and J 9 bases, with 26 bases left between them. As DNA, the CDR3 is TGTGCCAGCAGCCCTTCGGGTGGGGGGGCGGACTCTGTGCAGTACTTC. This codes for CASSPSGGGADSVQYF.